Below are 7 T cell receptor beta chains sequenced from a single sample in a study of long-term antiretroviral therapy in people with HIV (dated by TCRdb to the early 2020s). The immunoSEQ hsTCRB v3.0 assay was used at survey level resolution for TRB variable region sequencing. This is the immuneACCESS table as TCRdb keeps it, with only in-frame sequences that have V and J called. A part of the clones is gone; compared with another copy, unresolved V genes explain less than half, and the rest is unexplained. The sample table holds 30,000 to 50,000 clones, of which approximately 87% were seen once. Of the sample, about 4% is held by the ten largest clones. The specimen comprised unsorted PBMCs, sampled 1.2 years after starting antiretroviral therapy. The receptors shown here come from a woman between 45 and 65 years old with HIV.

This clone was seen a single time. The CDR3 here is CASTGGLGEKLFF. The CDR3 nucleotides are TGTGCCAGCACTGGGGGGCTCGGTGAAAAACTGTTTTTT. The chain recombines TRBV6-1 with TRBJ1-4, with D possibly TRBD1 on 6 matching bases. V was trimmed by 7 bases and J by 7 bases, leaving 13 bases between them. There are 13 residues in the CDR3. Germline V gives CDR1 MNHNS, CDR2 SASEGT.

This chain links TRBV29-1 with TRBJ1-1; the D is unclear. Trimming took off 7 bases at V and 4 bases at J, with 16 bases between the two ends. The CDR3 has 13 amino acids. Germline V gene sequence: CDR1 SQVTM, CDR2 ANQGSEA. The CDR3 DNA is TGCAGCGCCCAGATCGGGGTCGGCACTGAAGCTTTCTTT. This gives the protein CSAQIGVGTEAFF.

This rearrangement joins TRBV7-2 to TRBJ2-3, with D uncertain. The CDR3 sequence is 14 residues long. Germline V gene data show CDR1 as SGHTA and CDR2 as FQGNSA. Trimming cost V 5 bases and J 4 bases, with 13 bases left between them. CDR3 protein: CASSPRWSADTQYF. The DNA of the CDR3 is TGTGCCAGCAGCCCCCGGTGGAGCGCAGATACGCAGTATTTT. The full variable domain, rest sourced from reference TRBV7-2 and TRBJ2-3, is GAGVSQSPSNKVTEKGKDVELRCDPISGHTALYWYRQSLGQGLEFLIYFQGNSAPDKSGLPSDRFSAERTGGSVSTLTIQRTQQEDSAVYLCASSPRWSADTQYFGPGTRLTVL.

This clone appeared a few times. J is TRBJ1-6 and V is TRBV2; 8 nucleotides line up with TRBD1. V lost 6 bases and J lost 4; bases outside the gene matches: 2. Germline V gene sequence: CDR1 SNHLY, CDR2 FYNNEI. This CDR3 contains 14 residues. The CDR3 sequence is CASRWTGYNSPLHF. The CDR3 DNA sequence: TGTGCCAGCAGGTGGACAGGGTATAATTCACCCCTCCACTTT. Combining the CDR3 with reference TRBV2 and TRBJ1-6 gives the whole variable domain EPEVTQTPSHQVTQMGQEVILRCVPISNHLYFYWYRQILGQKVEFLVSFYNNEISEKSEIFDDQFSVERPDGSNFTLKIRSTKLEDSAMYFCASRWTGYNSPLHFGNGTRLTVT.

This chain connects TRBV5-6 to TRBJ2-1, with a tentative D call TRBD1 (6 bases). Trimming removed 2 bases from V and 6 bases from J, with 12 bases in between. CDR3 size: 14 residues. Germline V gene data show CDR1 as SGHDT and CDR2 as YYEEEE. The CDR3 loop is CASSFVRGSNEQFF. The CDR3 DNA reads as TGTGCCAGCAGCTTTGTGAGGGGGTCCAATGAGCAGTTCTTC.

This chain links TRBV25-1 with TRBJ1-6; no reliable D call. There are 14 residues in the CDR3. Per germline, CDR1 MGHDK and CDR2 SYGVNS. The V end was cut by 7 bases, the J end by 8 bases, with 15 bases between. CDR3 sequence reads: CASTLGKGDSPLHF. The CDR3 nucleotides read TGTGCCAGCACCTTAGGGAAAGGTGATTCACCCCTCCACTTT.

The rearrangement links TRBV6-6 to TRBJ1-1; no clear D gene. The CDR3 is 16 amino acids. V lost 5 bases to trimming and J lost 3 bases, with 19 bases between them. The germline gives CDR1 MNHNY, CDR2 SVGAGI (reference sequence). The CDR3 is CASSPPTALIDTEAFF. The CDR3 DNA reads TGTGCCAGCAGTCCTCCTACCGCGCTCATCGACACTGAAGCTTTCTTT.